These T cell receptor beta chains were read from a single sample in a study of blood T cell repertoires in COVID-19. The protocol was immunoSEQ multiplex PCR, while the TCRdb copy is restricted to in-frame clones and leaves out a portion. Among about 62,000 clones listed, roughly 92% were seen once. The material sequenced was peripheral blood. The origin of the receptors is a human donor in a cohort sampled during active COVID-19. The CDR3 runs from the conserved cysteine through the conserved F or W. A D gene is named only where the DNA matches it firmly. Clone size, where shown, is once, few, many, or a class for clones that have expanded.

d_gene	v_gene	j_gene	abundance	CDR3nt	CDR3aa
.	TRBV6-5	TRBJ2-3	.	TGTGCCAGCAGTTACTCGACTTTGCCAGATACGCAGTATTTT	CASSYSTLPDTQYF
.	TRBV15	TRBJ2-7	.	TGTGCCACCGGCGGGGTTGAGGGTGACTACGAGCAGTACTTC	CATGGVEGDYEQYF
TRBD1	TRBV19	TRBJ1-1	.	TGTGCCAGTAAGGGCGGGACGGGACAGCTGAATGAAGCTTTCTTT	CASKGGTGQLNEAFF
.	TRBV27	TRBJ2-1	.	TGTGCCAGCAGCCTAGGTAGCGGAAAGTACAATGAGCAGTTCTTC	CASSLGSGKYNEQFF
.	TRBV2	TRBJ1-5	.	TGTGCCAGCAGTGAAGTCGGGTCACGGCAGCCCCAGCATTTT	CASSEVGSRQPQHF
TRBD1	TRBV20-1	TRBJ1-1	.	TGCAGTGCTAGTTGGACAGGGAATGAAGCTTTCTTT	CSASWTGNEAFF
TRBD2	TRBV14	TRBJ2-7	.	TGTGCCAGCAGCCAAGGGTACGGCGGGAGTCGGGACGAGCAGTACTTC	CASSQGYGGSRDEQYF
TRBD1	TRBV28	TRBJ1-1	.	TGTGCCAGCAGTCTCCCATTCAGGGGGAGCGAGCCTGAAGCTTTCTTT	CASSLPFRGSEPEAFF
TRBD2	TRBV15	TRBJ2-3	.	TGTGCCACCAGCAGACAACTAGCGGGAGAGGATACGCAGTATTTT	CATSRQLAGEDTQYF
.	TRBV19	TRBJ1-3	.	TGTGCCAGCAGGGCGGGGGACTCTGGAAACACCATATATTTT	CASRAGDSGNTIYF
TRBD1	TRBV19	TRBJ1-4	.	TGTGCCAGTAGTCATACGGGACAGAGAGGAAAACTGTTTTTT	CASSHTGQRGKLFF
TRBD2	TRBV5-1	TRBJ2-1	.	TGCGCCAGCAGCGGTACGGGGACGAGGTTTAGCGGGGATATTTACAATGAGCAGTTCTTC	CASSGTGTRFSGDIYNEQFF
.	TRBV5-1	TRBJ2-2	.	TGCGCCAGCAGCGTCCAACGACTAGACAACACCGGGGAGCTGTTTTTT	CASSVQRLDNTGELFF
.	TRBV28	TRBJ1-2	.	TGTGCCAGCAGTTCCGGGCCACCACACGCAGGGCGTGGCTACACCTTC	CASSSGPPHAGRGYTF
TRBD2	TRBV3-1/TRBV3-2	TRBJ2-3	.	TGTGCCAGCAGCCCGGGACTAGCGGGGTTCTCAGATACGCAGTATTTT	CASSPGLAGFSDTQYF
TRBD2	TRBV20-1	TRBJ2-1	.	TGCAGTGCTAGTCCCCGGACTAGCGGAAATGAGCAGTTCTTC	CSASPRTSGNEQFF
TRBD2	TRBV19	TRBJ2-1	.	TGTGCCAGTAGTCGACTAGCGGGAAGGGGGAATGAGCAGTTCTTC	CASSRLAGRGNEQFF
TRBD1	TRBV6-6	TRBJ1-1	.	TGTGCCAGCAGCCACTCACCGGGACAGGGGCCTGAAGCTTTCTTT	CASSHSPGQGPEAFF
.	TRBV5-6	TRBJ2-4	.	TGTGCCAGCAGCTTCGAGGTGGCCAAAAACATTCAGTACTTC	CASSFEVAKNIQYF
.	TRBV12-5	TRBJ2-7	.	TGTGCTAGTGGTTTGGGGGTTGAGGGCGGGCAGTACTTC	CASGLGVEGGQYF
TRBD2	TRBV19	TRBJ2-4	.	TGTGCCAGTAGTACCTCCCAGGGCGGGGGGCGTGACATTCAGTACTTC	CASSTSQGGGRDIQYF
.	TRBV20-1	TRBJ2-7	.	TGCAGTGCTAGTGGCGGGACGCCAATCTCCTACGAGCAGTACTTC	CSASGGTPISYEQYF
.	TRBV12-3/TRBV12-4	TRBJ1-1	.	TGTGCCAGCAGCCGCTATGGGAACACTGAAGCTTTCTTT	CASSRYGNTEAFF
TRBD1	TRBV5-8	TRBJ2-5	.	TGTGCCAGCCACCTCCGGGACAGGGGCGGGGAGACCCAGTACTTC	CASHLRDRGGETQYF
.	TRBV7-3	TRBJ1-1	once	TGTGCCAGCAGCTTAGACAGGAACACTGAAGCTTTCTTT	CASSLDRNTEAFF
TRBD2	TRBV6-5	TRBJ2-7	once	TGTGCCAGCAAGCTAGCGGTCTCCTACGAGCAGTACTTC	CASKLAVSYEQYF
.	TRBV9	TRBJ1-1	.	TGTGCCAGCAGCCCGAGAGGTACGAGCACTGAAGCTTTCTTT	CASSPRGTSTEAFF
.	TRBV3-1/TRBV3-2	TRBJ1-6	few	TGTGCCAGCAGCCAAGCTAGGGGCAGGACCTCACCCCTCCACTTT	CASSQARGRTSPLHF
.	TRBV9	TRBJ2-7	.	TGTGCCAGCAGCGACGGGACGGGGCGAGAGGGGGCCTACGAGCAGTACTTC	CASSDGTGREGAYEQYF
.	TRBV12-3/TRBV12-4	TRBJ1-5	.	TGTGCCAGCAGGACGAGGTGGAATCAGCCCCAGCATTTT	CASRTRWNQPQHF
.	TRBV6-2/TRBV6-3	TRBJ1-1	.	TGTGCCAGCAGTTACTATGGGGGACAGAACACTGAAGCTTTCTTT	CASSYYGGQNTEAFF
.	TRBV19	TRBJ2-3	.	TGTGCCAGTAGTATAGGTTTGACAGACCACACAGATACGCAGTATTTT	CASSIGLTDHTDTQYF
.	TRBV7-2	TRBJ2-7	.	TGTGCCAGCACCTTCGTCCTAACCTCCTACGAGCAGTACTTC	CASTFVLTSYEQYF
TRBD2	TRBV3-1/TRBV3-2	TRBJ2-1	.	TGTGCCAGCAGCCGCTCCTCACTAGCGCCCCGGGGCGGTGAGCAGTTCTTC	CASSRSSLAPRGGEQFF
TRBD1	TRBV9	TRBJ1-4	.	TGTGCCAGCAGCGTAGCAGGGGGCATTAATGAAAAACTGTTTTTT	CASSVAGGINEKLFF
TRBD2	TRBV7-9	TRBJ2-2	.	TGTGCCAGCAGCCCGCCCGGGACTAGTGACACCGGGGAGCTGTTTTTT	CASSPPGTSDTGELFF
TRBD2	TRBV7-6	TRBJ2-7	.	TGTGCCAGCAGCTTAGGCGGGGGTTCCTACGAGCAGTACTTC	CASSLGGGSYEQYF
.	TRBV19	TRBJ2-1	.	TGTGCCAGTAGTCCGGGAGTAGTACGGGTTGGATACAATGAGCAGTTCTTC	CASSPGVVRVGYNEQFF
.	TRBV19	TRBJ1-2	.	TGTGCCAGTACCCAAGTCTCCACAGCTCATGGCTACACCTTC	CASTQVSTAHGYTF
.	TRBV7-9	TRBJ2-1	.	TGTGCCGCCTGGGGAGCGGTCTCCTACAATGAGCAGTTCTTC	CAAWGAVSYNEQFF
TRBD1	TRBV9	TRBJ2-4	.	TGTGCCAGCAGCGCGAGGCCCACGACAGGGGTCATGGACATTCAGTACTTC	CASSARPTTGVMDIQYF
TRBD2	TRBV10-3	TRBJ2-1	.	TGTGCCATCAGTGTGGGAGGGGATGAGCAGTTCTTC	CAISVGGDEQFF
.	TRBV27	TRBJ2-7	.	TGTGCCAGCTCCCGGGGGTACGGATCCTACGAGCAGTACTTC	CASSRGYGSYEQYF
.	TRBV9	TRBJ2-7	.	TGTGCCAGCAGCCCGGGACATAACTACGAGCAGTACTTC	CASSPGHNYEQYF